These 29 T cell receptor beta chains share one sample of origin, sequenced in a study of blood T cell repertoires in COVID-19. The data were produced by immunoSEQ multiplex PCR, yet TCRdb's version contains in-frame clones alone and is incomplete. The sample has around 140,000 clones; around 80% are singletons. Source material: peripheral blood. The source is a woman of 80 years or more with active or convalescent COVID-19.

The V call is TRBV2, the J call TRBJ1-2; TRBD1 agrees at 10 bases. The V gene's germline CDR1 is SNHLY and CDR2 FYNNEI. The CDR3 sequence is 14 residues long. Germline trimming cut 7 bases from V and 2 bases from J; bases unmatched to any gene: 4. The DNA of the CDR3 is TGTGCCAGCACCCTGGGACAGGGGAACTATGGCTACACCTTC. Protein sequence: CASTLGQGNYGYTF.

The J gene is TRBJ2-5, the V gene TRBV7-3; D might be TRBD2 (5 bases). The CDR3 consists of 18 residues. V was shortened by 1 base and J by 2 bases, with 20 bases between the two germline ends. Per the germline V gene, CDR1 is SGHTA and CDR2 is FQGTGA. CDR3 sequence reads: CASSLRFPAGPGQETQYF. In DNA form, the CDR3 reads TGTGCCAGCAGCTTAAGGTTTCCGGCGGGCCCCGGACAAGAGACCCAGTACTTC.

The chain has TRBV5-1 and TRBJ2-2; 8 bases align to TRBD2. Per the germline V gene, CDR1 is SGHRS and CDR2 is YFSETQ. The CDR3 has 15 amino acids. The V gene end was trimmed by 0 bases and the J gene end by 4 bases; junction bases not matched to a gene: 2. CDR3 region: CASSLDGGVTGELFF. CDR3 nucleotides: TGCGCCAGCAGCTTGGACGGGGGGGTCACCGGGGAGCTGTTTTTT.

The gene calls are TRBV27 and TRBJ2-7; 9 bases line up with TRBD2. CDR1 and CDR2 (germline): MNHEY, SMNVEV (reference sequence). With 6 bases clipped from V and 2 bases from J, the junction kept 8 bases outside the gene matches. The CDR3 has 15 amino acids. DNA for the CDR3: TGTGCCAGCAGGCGTGGGGCGGGGGGGACCTACGAGCAGTACTTC. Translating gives CASRRGAGGTYEQYF.

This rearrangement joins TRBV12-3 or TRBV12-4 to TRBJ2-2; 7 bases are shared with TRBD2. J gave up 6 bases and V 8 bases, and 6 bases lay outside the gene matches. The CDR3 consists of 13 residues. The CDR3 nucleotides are TGTGCCAGCCAACCGGGGGGTCCCGGGGAGCTGTTTTTT. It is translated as CASQPGGPGELFF.

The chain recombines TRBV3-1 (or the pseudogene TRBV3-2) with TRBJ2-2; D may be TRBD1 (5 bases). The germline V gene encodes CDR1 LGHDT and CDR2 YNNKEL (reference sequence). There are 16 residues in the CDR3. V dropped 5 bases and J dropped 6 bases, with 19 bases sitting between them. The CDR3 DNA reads TGTGCCAGCAGCTACGTGAAGGGGTGGCTGGCCGGGGAGCTGTTTTTT. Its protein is CASSYVKGWLAGELFF.

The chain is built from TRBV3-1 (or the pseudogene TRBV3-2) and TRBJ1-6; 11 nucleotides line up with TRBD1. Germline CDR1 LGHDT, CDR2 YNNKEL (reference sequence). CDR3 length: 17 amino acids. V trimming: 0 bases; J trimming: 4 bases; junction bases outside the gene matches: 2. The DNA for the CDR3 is TGTGCCAGCAGCCAAGATGGGACAGGGGGATATAATTCACCCCTCCACTTT. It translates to CASSQDGTGGYNSPLHF.

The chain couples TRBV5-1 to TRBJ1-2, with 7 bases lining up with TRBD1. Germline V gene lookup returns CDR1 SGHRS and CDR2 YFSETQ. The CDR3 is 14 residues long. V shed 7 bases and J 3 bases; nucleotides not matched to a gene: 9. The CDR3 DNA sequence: TGCGCCAGCTCTACCGGGACAGAGGACTATGGCTACACCTTC. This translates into CASSTGTEDYGYTF. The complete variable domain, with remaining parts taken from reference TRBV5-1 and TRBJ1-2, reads KAGVTQTPRYLIKTRGQQVTLSCSPISGHRSVSWYQQTPGQGLQFLFEYFSETQRNKGNFPGRFSGRQFSNSRSEMNVSTLELGDSALYLCASSTGTEDYGYTFGSGTRLTVV.

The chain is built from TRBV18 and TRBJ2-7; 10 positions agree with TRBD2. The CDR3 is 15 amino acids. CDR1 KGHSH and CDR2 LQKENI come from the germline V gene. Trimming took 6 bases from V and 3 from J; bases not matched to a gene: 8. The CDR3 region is CASSTNSGGFYEQYF. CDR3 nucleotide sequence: TGTGCCAGCTCTACAAATAGCGGGGGGTTCTACGAGCAGTACTTC.

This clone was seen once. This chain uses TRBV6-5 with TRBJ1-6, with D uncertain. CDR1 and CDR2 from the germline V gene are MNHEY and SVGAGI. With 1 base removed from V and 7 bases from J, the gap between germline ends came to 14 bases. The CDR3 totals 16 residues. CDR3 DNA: TGTGCCAGCAGTTACTTGGGGTCCGCGGGAAATTCACCCCTCCACTTT. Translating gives CASSYLGSAGNSPLHF.

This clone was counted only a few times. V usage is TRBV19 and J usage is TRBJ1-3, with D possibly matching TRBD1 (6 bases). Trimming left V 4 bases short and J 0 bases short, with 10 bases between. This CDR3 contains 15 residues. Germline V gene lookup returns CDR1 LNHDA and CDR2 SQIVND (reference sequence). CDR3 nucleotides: TGTGCCAGTAGTAAAGACAGGTCCTCTGGAAACACCATATATTTT. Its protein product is CASSKDRSSGNTIYF.

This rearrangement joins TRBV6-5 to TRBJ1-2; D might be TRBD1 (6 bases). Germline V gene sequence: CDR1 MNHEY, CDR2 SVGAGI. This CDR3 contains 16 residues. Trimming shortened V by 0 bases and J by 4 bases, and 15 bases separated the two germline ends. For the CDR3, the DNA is TGTGCCAGCAGTTACTCGAGGGACACCCTGGGCTATGGCTACACCTTC. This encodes CASSYSRDTLGYGYTF.

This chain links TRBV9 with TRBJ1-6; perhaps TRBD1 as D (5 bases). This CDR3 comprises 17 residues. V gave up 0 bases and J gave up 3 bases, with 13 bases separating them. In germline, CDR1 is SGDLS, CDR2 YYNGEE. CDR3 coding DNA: TGTGCCAGCAGCGTAGCTCAGGGAAGAAACTATAATTCACCCCTCCACTTT. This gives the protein CASSVAQGRNYNSPLHF.

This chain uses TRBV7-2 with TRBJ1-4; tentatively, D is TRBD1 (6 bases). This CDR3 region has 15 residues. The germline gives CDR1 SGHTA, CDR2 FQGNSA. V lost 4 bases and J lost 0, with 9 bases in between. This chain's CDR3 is CASSSGTTTNEKLFF. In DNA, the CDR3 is TGTGCCAGCAGCTCCGGGACAACAACTAATGAAAAACTGTTTTTT. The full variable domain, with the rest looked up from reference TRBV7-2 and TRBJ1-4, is GAGVSQSPSNKVTEKGKDVELRCDPISGHTALYWYRQSLGQGLEFLIYFQGNSAPDKSGLPSDRFSAERTGGSVSTLTIQRTQQEDSAVYLCASSSGTTTNEKLFFGSGTQLSVL.

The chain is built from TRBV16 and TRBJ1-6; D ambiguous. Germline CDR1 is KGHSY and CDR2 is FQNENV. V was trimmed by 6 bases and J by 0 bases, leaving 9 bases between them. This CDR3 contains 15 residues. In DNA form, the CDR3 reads TGTGCCAGCAGGAGGGAGAGCTCCTATAATTCACCCCTCCACTTT. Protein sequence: CASRRESSYNSPLHF.

The CDR3 DNA is TGCGCCAGCAGCTTGGGGCTAGCGGGGGTTTACAATGAGCAGTTCTTC. The encoded protein is CASSLGLAGVYNEQFF. The chain combines TRBV5-1 with TRBJ2-1; 10 bases match TRBD2. CDR3 length equals 16 residues. Trimming took 0 bases from V and 4 from J; bases not matched to a gene: 4. Germline V gives CDR1 SGHRS, CDR2 YFSETQ.

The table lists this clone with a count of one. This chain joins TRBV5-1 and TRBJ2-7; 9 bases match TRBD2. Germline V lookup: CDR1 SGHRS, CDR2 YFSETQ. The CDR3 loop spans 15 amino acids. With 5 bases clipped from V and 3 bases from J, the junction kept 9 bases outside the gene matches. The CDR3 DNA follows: TGCGCCAGCAGTCCCTCCGGGACTAGCAGCTACGAGCAGTACTTC. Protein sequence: CASSPSGTSSYEQYF. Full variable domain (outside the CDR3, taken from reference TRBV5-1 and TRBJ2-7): KAGVTQTPRYLIKTRGQQVTLSCSPISGHRSVSWYQQTPGQGLQFLFEYFSETQRNKGNFPGRFSGRQFSNSRSEMNVSTLELGDSALYLCASSPSGTSSYEQYFGPGTRLTVT.

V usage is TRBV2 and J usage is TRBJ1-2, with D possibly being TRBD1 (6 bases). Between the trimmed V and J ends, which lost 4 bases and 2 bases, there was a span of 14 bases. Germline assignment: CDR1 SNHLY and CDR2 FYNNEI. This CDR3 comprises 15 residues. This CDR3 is CASSVFSTGNYGYTF. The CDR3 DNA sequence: TGTGCCAGCAGTGTTTTTTCCACAGGGAACTATGGCTACACCTTC.

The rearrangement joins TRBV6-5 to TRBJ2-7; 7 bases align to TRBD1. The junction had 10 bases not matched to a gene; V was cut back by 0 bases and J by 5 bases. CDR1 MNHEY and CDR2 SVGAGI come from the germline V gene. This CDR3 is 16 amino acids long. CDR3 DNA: TGTGCCAGCAGTTACTCGACAGGGAATCGTGGGGACGAGCAGTACTTC. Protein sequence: CASSYSTGNRGDEQYF.

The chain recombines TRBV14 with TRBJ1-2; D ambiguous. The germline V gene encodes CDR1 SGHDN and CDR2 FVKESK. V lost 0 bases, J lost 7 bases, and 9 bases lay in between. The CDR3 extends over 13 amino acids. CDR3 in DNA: TGTGCCAGCAGCCAAGATCGGGTTGGTGGCTACACCTTC. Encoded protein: CASSQDRVGGYTF. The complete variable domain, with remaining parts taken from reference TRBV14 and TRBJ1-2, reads EAGVTQFPSHSVIEKGQTVTLRCDPISGHDNLYWYRRVMGKEIKFLLHFVKESKQDESGMPNNRFLAERTGGTYSTLKVQPAELEDSGVYFCASSQDRVGGYTFGSGTRLTVV.

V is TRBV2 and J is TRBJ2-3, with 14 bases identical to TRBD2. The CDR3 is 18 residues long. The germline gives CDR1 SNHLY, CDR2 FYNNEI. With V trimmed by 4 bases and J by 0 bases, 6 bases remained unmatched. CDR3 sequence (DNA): TGTGCCAGCAGTGGGGGACTAGCGGGGGACCCTAGCACAGATACGCAGTATTTT. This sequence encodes CASSGGLAGDPSTDTQYF.

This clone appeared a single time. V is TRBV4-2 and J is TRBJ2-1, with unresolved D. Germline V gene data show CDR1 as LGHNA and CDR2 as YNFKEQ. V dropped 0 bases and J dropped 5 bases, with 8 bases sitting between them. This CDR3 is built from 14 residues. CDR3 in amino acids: CASSQDTINNEQFF. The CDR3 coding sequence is TGTGCCAGCAGCCAAGATACTATAAACAATGAGCAGTTCTTC.

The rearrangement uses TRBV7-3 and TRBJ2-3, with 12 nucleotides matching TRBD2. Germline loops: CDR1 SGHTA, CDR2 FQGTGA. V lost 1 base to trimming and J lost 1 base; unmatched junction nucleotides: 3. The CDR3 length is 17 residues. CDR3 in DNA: TGTGCCAGCAGCTTAATCCCTAGCGGGGGGGGCACAGATACGCAGTATTTT. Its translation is CASSLIPSGGGTDTQYF. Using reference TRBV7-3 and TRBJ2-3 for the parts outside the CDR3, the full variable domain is GAGVSQTPSNKVTEKGKYVELRCDPISGHTALYWYRQSLGQGPEFLIYFQGTGAADDSGLPNDRFFAVRPEGSVSTLKIQRTERGDSAVYLCASSLIPSGGGTDTQYFGPGTRLTVL.

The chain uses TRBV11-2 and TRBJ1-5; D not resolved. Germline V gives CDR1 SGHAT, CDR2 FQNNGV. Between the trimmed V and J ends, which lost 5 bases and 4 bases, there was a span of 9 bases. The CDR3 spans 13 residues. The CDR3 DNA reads TGTGCCAGCAGCAGGTACAGAAATCAGCCCCAGCATTTT. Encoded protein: CASSRYRNQPQHF.

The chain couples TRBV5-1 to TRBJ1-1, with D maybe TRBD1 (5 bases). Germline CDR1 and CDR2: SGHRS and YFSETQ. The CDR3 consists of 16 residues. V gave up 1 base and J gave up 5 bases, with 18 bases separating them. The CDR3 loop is CASSLWGSFVPTEAFF. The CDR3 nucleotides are TGCGCCAGCAGCTTGTGGGGCAGTTTTGTCCCAACTGAAGCTTTCTTT.

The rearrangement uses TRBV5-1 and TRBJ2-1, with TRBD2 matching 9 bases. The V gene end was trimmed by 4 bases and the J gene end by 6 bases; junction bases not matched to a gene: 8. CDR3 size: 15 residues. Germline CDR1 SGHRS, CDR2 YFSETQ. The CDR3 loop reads CASSLGTSLSNEQFF. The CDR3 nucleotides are TGCGCCAGCAGCCTCGGGACTAGCCTATCCAATGAGCAGTTCTTC.

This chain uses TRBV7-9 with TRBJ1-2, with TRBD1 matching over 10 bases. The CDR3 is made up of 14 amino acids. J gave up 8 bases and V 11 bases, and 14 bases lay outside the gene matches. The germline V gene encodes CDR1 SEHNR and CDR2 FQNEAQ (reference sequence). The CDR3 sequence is CAVTPGQGLEGYTF. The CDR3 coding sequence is TGTGCCGTGACCCCGGGACAGGGGTTAGAAGGCTACACCTTC. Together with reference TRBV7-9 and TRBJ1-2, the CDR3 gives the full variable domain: DTGVSQNPRHKITKRGQNVTFRCDPISEHNRLYWYRQTLGQGPEFLTYFQNEAQLEKSRLLSDRFSAERPKGSFSTLEIQRTEQGDSAMYLCAVTPGQGLEGYTFGSGTRLTVV.

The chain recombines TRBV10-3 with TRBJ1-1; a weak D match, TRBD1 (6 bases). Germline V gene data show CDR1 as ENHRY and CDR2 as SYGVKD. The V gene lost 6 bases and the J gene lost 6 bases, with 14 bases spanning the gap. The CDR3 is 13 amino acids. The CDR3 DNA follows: TGTGCCATCAGCGCAGGGGATTTGTCTGAAGCTTTCTTT. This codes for CAISAGDLSEAFF.

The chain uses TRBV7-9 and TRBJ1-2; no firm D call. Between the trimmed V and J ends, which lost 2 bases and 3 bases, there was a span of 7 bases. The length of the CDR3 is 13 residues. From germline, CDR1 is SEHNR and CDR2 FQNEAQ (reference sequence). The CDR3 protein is CASSLRVDYGYTF. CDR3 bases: TGTGCCAGCAGCTTACGAGTGGACTATGGCTACACCTTC.